The 15 T cell receptor beta chains given below trace back to one sample, sequenced in a study of T cell repertoires in cytomegalovirus infection. These TCRs are of unknown antigen specificity. TCRdb re-derived calls from the reads in MiXCR, one entry per CDR3 protein. This table holds about 700,000 distinct CDR3 sequences, about 33% found once. The specimen was cultured PBMCs, collected from culture after CMV antigen stimulation. Receptor source: a human donor in good health (CMV status not recorded). Some clones in this sample may be carry-over from other donors' samples.

This chain links TRBV6-4 with TRBJ2-3; D is unresolved. The CDR3 length is 13 residues. The V gene's germline CDR1 is MRHNA and CDR2 SNTAGT. Trimming stripped 4 bases from V and 2 bases from J, with 7 bases between. The CDR3 loop is CASSVGLTDTQYF. The CDR3, as DNA: TGTGCCAGCAGTGTAGGTCTCACAGATACGCAGTATTTT.

The CDR3 DNA sequence: TGCAGCGTGGCGGGAGGGACAGGGGCTGAAAAACTGTTTTTT. This encodes CSVAGGTGAEKLFF. This chain connects TRBV29-1 to TRBJ1-4; 10 bases agree with TRBD1. This CDR3 spans 14 amino acids. The junction had 8 bases not matched to a gene; V was cut back by 6 bases and J by 7 bases. CDR1 and CDR2 from the germline V gene are SQVTM and ANQGSEA.

This clonotype occurred many times. The chain recombines TRBV7-8 with TRBJ1-2; D unresolved. Germline values: CDR1 SGHVS, CDR2 FQNEAQ. The V end was cut by 3 bases, the J end by 1 base, with 18 bases between. The CDR3 covers 17 residues. CDR3 nucleotides: TGTGCCAGCAGCTTTATAAGGTCGAGTGCCGATAACTATGGCTACACCTTC. Encoded protein: CASSFIRSSADNYGYTF.

The rearrangement joins TRBV12-3 or TRBV12-4 to TRBJ1-1; D remains ambiguous. V was shortened by 5 bases and J by 4 bases, with 14 bases between the two germline ends. The CDR3 covers 14 residues. The CDR3 sequence is CASSGQLTSTEAFF. In nucleotides, the CDR3 is TGTGCCAGCAGTGGCCAACTTACCAGCACTGAAGCTTTCTTT.

In this sample, this clonotype turned up a few times. The chain joins TRBV5-1 to TRBJ2-5; unclear D gene. The ends were cut back, 0 bases at V and 4 bases at J, with 7 bases in the middle. Germline loops: CDR1 SGHRS, CDR2 YFSETQ. This CDR3 spans 13 amino acids. CDR3 bases: TGCGCCAGCAGCTTGGAGGCCACAGAGACCCAGTACTTC. This codes for CASSLEATETQYF.

The chain joins TRBV12-3 or TRBV12-4 to TRBJ2-3; D may match TRBD1 or TRBD2 (5 bases each). The CDR3 is 14 amino acids. Trimming took 6 bases from V and 6 from J, leaving 16 bases between them. As DNA, the CDR3 is TGTGCCAGCAGACGACTGACCGGGACCGATACGCAGTATTTT. Translating gives CASRRLTGTDTQYF.

This clonotype was seen only a few times. The chain employs TRBV11-3 and TRBJ2-1; 8 bases are a match to TRBD1. This CDR3 region has 14 residues. Germline CDR1 is SGHNT and CDR2 is YENEEA. After removal of 5 bases from V and 9 bases from J, the junction contained 9 bases not matched to a gene. The chain's CDR3 is CASSTGTGGSEQFF. The CDR3, as DNA: TGTGCCAGCAGCACCGGGACAGGAGGTAGTGAGCAGTTCTTC.

The chain employs TRBV27 and TRBJ1-5, with D perhaps TRBD1 (6 bases). CDR3 length: 15 residues. The germline V gene has CDR1 MNHEY and CDR2 SMNVEV (reference sequence). V shed 3 bases and J shed 5 bases, with 14 bases lying between them. CDR3 protein: CASSLTTGGDQPQHF. CDR3 in DNA: TGTGCCAGCAGTTTGACGACAGGTGGGGATCAGCCCCAGCATTTT.

The chain links TRBV20-1 to TRBJ2-5; D possibly uses TRBD1 or TRBD2 (5 bases each). V lost 6 bases and J 2 bases, leaving 19 bases between the germline ends. This CDR3 has 15 amino acids. From germline, CDR1 is DFQATT and CDR2 SNEGSKA (reference sequence). The CDR3 loop reads CSAPRPGRLQETQYF. The CDR3 DNA is TGCAGTGCCCCCCGACCGGGACGTTTGCAAGAGACCCAGTACTTC.

This clonotype came up many times. V is TRBV7-2 and J is TRBJ1-6; D unresolved. V dropped 1 base and J dropped 7 bases, with 8 bases sitting between them. Germline CDR1 reads SGHTA; CDR2 reads FQGNSA. There are 14 residues in the CDR3. CDR3 DNA sequence: TGTGCCAGCAGCTTAGTCGCTGCGAATTCACCCCTCCACTTT. Translated, it gives CASSLVAANSPLHF.

The J gene is TRBJ1-2, the V gene TRBV27; D might be TRBD1 (6 bases). CDR3 length equals 17 residues. The germline CDR1 and CDR2 sequences are MNHEY and SMNVEV (reference sequence). Trimming took 4 bases from V and 4 from J, leaving 22 bases between them. The CDR3 DNA sequence: TGTGCCAGCAGTTCCACGGACAGTGTCTCCGTCAGCTATGGCTACACCTTC. Translation gives CASSSTDSVSVSYGYTF.

This clonotype was found a few times. The genes are TRBV24-1 and TRBJ2-1; 8 nucleotides line up with TRBD1. V lost 1 base to trimming and J lost 8 bases; unmatched junction nucleotides: 6. Germline V CDR1 and CDR2: KGHDR, SFDVKD. This CDR3 is 15 amino acids long. CDR3 region: CATSDFGQGFDEQFF. CDR3 in DNA: TGTGCCACCAGTGATTTTGGACAGGGCTTCGATGAGCAGTTCTTC.

The chain employs TRBV5-1 and TRBJ1-1; D is ambiguous. The germline gives CDR1 SGHRS, CDR2 YFSETQ. This CDR3 contains 13 residues. With 0 bases removed from V and 7 bases from J, the gap between germline ends came to 10 bases. The CDR3 bases are TGCGCCAGCAGCTTGGGGTACGGAGATGAAGCTTTCTTT. Protein product: CASSLGYGDEAFF.

The J gene is TRBJ2-5, the V gene TRBV5-1; D is perhaps TRBD2 (6 bases). CDR1 and CDR2 from the germline V gene are SGHRS and YFSETQ. The CDR3 has 14 residues. The ends were cut back, 1 base at V and 2 bases at J, with 9 bases in the middle. The CDR3 nucleotides read TGCGCCAGCAGCTTGACTAGCCTACAAGAGACCCAGTACTTC. Translated, it gives CASSLTSLQETQYF.

The CDR3, as DNA: TGCAGTGCTGATACAGGGGAAGAGACCCAGTACTTC. Its protein is CSADTGEETQYF. The chain has TRBV20-1 and TRBJ2-5; 7 nucleotides line up with TRBD1. CDR1 is DFQATT, CDR2 SNEGSKA, per germline (reference sequence). The length of the CDR3 is 12 residues. The V and J ends lost 5 bases and 3 bases, in that order; junction bases with no gene match: 3.